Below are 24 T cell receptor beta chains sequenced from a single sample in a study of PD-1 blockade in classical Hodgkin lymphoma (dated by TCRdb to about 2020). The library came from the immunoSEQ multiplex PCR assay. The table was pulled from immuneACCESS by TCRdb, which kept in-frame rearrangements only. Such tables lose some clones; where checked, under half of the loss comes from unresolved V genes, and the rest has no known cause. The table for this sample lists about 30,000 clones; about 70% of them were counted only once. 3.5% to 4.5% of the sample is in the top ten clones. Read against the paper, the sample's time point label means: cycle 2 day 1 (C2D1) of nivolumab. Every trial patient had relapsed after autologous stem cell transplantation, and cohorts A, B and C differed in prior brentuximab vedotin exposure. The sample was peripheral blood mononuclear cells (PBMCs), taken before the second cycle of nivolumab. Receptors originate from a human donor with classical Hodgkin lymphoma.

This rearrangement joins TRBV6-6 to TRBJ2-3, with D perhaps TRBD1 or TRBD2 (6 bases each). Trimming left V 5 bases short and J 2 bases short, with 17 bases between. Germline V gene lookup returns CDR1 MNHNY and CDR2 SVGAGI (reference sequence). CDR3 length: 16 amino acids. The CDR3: CASSVLQGGITDTQYF. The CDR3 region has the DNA TGTGCCAGCAGTGTCTTACAAGGGGGGATCACAGATACGCAGTATTTT.

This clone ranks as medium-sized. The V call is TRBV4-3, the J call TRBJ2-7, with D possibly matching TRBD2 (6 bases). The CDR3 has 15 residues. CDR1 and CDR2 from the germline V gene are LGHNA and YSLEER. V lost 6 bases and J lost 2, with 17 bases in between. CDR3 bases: TGCGCCAGCAGGCAGTGGGCTAGCGAAGCCTACGAGCAGTACTTC. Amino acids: CASRQWASEAYEQYF.

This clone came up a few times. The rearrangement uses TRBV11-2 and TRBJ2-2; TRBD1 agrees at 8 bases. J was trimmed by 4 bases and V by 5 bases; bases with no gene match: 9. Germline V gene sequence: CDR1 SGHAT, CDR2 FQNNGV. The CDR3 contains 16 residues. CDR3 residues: CASSTDRGVGTGELFF. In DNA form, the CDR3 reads TGTGCCAGCAGCACCGACAGGGGCGTTGGCACCGGGGAGCTGTTTTTT.

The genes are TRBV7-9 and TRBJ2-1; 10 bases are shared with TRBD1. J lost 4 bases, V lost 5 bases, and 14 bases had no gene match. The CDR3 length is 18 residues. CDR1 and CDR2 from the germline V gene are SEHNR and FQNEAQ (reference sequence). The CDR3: CASSIWDRGHKGYNEQFF. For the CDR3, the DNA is TGTGCCAGCAGCATCTGGGACAGGGGACATAAGGGATACAATGAGCAGTTCTTC.

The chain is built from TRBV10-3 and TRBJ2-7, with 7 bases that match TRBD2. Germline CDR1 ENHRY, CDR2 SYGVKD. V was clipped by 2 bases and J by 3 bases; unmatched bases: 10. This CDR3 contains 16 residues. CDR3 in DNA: TGTGCCATCAGTGAGCCGGCGGGAGTGGGGCACTACGAGCAGTACTTC. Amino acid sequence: CAISEPAGVGHYEQYF.

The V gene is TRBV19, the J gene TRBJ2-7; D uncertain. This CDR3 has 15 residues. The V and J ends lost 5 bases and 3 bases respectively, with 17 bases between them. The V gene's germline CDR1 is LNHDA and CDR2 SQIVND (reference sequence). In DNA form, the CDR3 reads TGTGCCAGTAGTTTACTCCCGGGCGCGGACTACGAGCAGTACTTC. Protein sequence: CASSLLPGADYEQYF. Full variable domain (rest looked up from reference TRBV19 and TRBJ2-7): DGGITQSPKYLFRKEGQNVTLSCEQNLNHDAMYWYRQDPGQGLRLIYYSQIVNDFQKGDIAEGYSVSREKKESFPLTVTSAQKNPTAFYLCASSLLPGADYEQYFGPGTRLTVT.

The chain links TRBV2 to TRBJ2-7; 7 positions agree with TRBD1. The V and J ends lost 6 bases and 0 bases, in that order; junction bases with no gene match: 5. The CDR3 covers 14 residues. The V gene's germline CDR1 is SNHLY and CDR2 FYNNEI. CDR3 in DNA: TGTGCCAGCAGGACGACAGGGAACTCCTACGAGCAGTACTTC. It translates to CASRTTGNSYEQYF.

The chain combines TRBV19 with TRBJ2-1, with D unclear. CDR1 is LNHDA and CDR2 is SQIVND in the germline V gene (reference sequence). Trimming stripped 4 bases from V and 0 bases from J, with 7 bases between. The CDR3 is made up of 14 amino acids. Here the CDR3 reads CASSTGSSYNEQFF. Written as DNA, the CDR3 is TGTGCCAGTAGTACAGGTAGCTCCTACAATGAGCAGTTCTTC. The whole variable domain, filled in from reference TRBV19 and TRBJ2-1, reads DGGITQSPKYLFRKEGQNVTLSCEQNLNHDAMYWYRQDPGQGLRLIYYSQIVNDFQKGDIAEGYSVSREKKESFPLTVTSAQKNPTAFYLCASSTGSSYNEQFFGPGTRLTVL.

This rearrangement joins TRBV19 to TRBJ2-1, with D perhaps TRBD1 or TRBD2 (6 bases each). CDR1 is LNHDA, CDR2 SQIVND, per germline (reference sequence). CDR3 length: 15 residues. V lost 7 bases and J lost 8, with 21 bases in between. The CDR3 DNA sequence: TGTGCCAGTAATCTGAGAGGGGGGACCAGGGATGAGCAGTTCTTC. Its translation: CASNLRGGTRDEQFF.

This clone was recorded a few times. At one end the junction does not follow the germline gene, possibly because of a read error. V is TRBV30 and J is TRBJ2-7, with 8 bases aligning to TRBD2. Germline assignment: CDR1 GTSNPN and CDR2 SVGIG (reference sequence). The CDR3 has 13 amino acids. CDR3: CAWNLNLAGPQHF. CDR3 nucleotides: TGTGCCTGGAATCTCAACCTAGCGGGCCCTCAACACTTC.

CDR3 in amino acids: CASSLGLGADTQYF. CDR3 nucleotides: TGTGCCAGCAGCTTAGGCCTGGGGGCAGATACGCAGTATTTT. The J gene is TRBJ2-3, the V gene TRBV7-2; possibly TRBD1 or TRBD2 for D (5 bases each). The CDR3 loop spans 14 amino acids. Trimming took off 1 base at V and 4 bases at J, with 9 bases between the two ends. Germline V gene sequence: CDR1 SGHTA, CDR2 FQGNSA.

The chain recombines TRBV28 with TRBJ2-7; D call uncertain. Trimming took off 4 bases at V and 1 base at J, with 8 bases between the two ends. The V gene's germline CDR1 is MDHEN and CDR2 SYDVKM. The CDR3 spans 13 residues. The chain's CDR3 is CASSSTSSYEQYF. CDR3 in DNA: TGTGCCAGCAGTTCGACGTCTTCCTACGAGCAGTACTTC.

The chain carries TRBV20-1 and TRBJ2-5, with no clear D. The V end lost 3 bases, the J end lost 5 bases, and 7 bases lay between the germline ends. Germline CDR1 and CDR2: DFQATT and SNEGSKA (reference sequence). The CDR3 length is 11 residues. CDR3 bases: TGCAGTGCTAGGGTCCGGGAGACCCAGTACTTC. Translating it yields CSARVRETQYF.

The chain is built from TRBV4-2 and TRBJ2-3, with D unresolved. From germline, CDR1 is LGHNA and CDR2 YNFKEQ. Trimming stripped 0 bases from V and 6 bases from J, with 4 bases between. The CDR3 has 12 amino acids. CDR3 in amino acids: CASSQEGDTQYF. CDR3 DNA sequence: TGTGCCAGCAGCCAAGAGGGGGATACGCAGTATTTT.

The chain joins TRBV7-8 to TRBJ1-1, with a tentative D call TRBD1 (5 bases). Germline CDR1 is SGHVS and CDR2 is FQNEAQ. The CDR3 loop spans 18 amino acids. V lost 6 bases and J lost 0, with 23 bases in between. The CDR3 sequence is CASSDPDGGEGMNTEAFF. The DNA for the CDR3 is TGTGCCAGCAGTGACCCCGACGGGGGGGAGGGCATGAACACTGAAGCTTTCTTT.

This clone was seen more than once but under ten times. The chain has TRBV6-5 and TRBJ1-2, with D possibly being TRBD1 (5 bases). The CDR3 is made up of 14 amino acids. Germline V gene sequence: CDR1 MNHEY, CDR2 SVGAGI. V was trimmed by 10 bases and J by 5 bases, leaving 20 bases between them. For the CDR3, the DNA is TGTGCCACCAAAATACCCCAACGACAGTATGGCTACACCTTC. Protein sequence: CATKIPQRQYGYTF.

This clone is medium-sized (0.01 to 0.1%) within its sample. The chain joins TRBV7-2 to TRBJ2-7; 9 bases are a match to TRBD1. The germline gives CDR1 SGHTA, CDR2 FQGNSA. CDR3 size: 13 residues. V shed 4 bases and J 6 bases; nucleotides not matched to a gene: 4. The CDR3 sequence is CASSYRGPSEQYF. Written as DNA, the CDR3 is TGTGCCAGCAGCTACAGGGGGCCCAGCGAGCAGTACTTC.

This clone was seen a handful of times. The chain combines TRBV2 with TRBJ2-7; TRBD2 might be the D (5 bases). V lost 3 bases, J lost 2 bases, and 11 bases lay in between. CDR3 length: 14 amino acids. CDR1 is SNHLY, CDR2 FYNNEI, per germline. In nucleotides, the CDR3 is TGTGCCAGCAGTGAGGGAGCACCTACCTACGAGCAGTACTTC. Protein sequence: CASSEGAPTYEQYF.

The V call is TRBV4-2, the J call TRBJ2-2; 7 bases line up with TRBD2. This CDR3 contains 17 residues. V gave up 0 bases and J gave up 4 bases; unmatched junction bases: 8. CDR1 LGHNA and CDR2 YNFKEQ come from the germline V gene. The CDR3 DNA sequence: TGTGCCAGCAGCCAAGATCGGGGCGGGAGTAGCACCGGGGAGCTGTTTTTT. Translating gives CASSQDRGGSSTGELFF.

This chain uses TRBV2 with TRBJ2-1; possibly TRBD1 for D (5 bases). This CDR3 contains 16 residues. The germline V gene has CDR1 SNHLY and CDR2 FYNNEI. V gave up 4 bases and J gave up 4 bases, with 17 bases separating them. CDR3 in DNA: TGTGCCAGCAGTGCTCTGCCCTCGGACATTTACAATGAGCAGTTCTTC. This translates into CASSALPSDIYNEQFF.

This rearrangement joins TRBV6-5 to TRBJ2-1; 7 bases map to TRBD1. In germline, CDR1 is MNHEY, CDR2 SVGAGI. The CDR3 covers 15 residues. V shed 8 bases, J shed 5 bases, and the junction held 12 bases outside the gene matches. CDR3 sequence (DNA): TGTGCCAGCCCCGACTCCGGGACAGACAACAATGAGCAGTTCTTC. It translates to CASPDSGTDNNEQFF.

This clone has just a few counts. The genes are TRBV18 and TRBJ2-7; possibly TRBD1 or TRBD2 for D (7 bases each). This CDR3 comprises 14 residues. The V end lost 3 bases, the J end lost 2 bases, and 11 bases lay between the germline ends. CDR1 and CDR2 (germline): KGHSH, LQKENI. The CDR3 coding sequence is TGTGCCAGCTCACCGCGGGGGACAGCCTACGAGCAGTACTTC. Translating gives CASSPRGTAYEQYF.

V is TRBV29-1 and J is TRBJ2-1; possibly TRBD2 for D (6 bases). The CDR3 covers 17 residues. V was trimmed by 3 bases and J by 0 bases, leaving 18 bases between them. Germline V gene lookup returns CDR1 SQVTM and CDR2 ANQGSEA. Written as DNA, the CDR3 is TGCAGCGTTGACGGGCTAGCGCCTCCTTTCTCCTACAATGAGCAGTTCTTC. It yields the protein CSVDGLAPPFSYNEQFF.

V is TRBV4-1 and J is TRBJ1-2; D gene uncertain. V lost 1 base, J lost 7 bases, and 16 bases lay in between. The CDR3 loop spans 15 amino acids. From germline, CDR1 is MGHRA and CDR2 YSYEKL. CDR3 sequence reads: CASSQGDWTAGGYTF. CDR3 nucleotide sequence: TGCGCCAGCAGCCAAGGAGATTGGACGGCCGGTGGCTACACCTTC.